This TCR beta chain was found in a study of T cells in Graves' hyperthyroidism and ophthalmopathy. Trimming took 5 bases from V and 0 from J, leaving 10 bases between them. The CDR3 runs 15 residues. From germline, CDR1 is SGHNT and CDR2 YENEEA. This clonotype was detected ten times or more. TCR beta CDR3 regions were amplified from RNA. In the first-round RT-PCR of the TCR CDR3, the HTBI primer set was used. TCRdb itself ran the multiplex PCR reads through MiXCR, one entry per CDR3 protein. Seen here are hundreds of thousands of distinct CDR3 sequences, approximately 15% observed once, and the top ten hold 14%.

The TCR originated in a woman between 18 and 29 years old with Graves' hyperthyroidism. The chain recombines TRBV11-3 with TRBJ2-2, with D hard to call. The sample taken for sequencing was blood. The CDR3 DNA reads TGTGCCAGCAGCCCCTTGGGGTCGAACACCGGGGAGCTGTTTTTT. As protein: CASSPLGSNTGELFF. The whole variable domain, remainder taken from reference TRBV11-3 and TRBJ2-2, is EAGVVQSPRYKIIEKKQPVAFWCNPISGHNTLYWYLQNLGQGPELLIRYENEEAVDDSQLPKDRFSAERLKGVDSTLKIQPAELGDSAVYLCASSPLGSNTGELFFGEGSRLTVL.